The 20 T cell receptor beta chains below come from one sample, sequenced in a study of post-analysis software for immune sequencing data. Study results and caveats: In patients, TRBV5-6, TRBV5-1 and TRBV20-1 belonged to four or five TRBV segments found more frequently than in controls.

Tagging with unique molecular identifiers was a feature of the TCR beta cDNA libraries. TCRdb ran MiXCR on the PCR reads and lists one entry per CDR3 protein. The sample carries hundreds of thousands of distinct CDR3 sequences, approximately 50% recorded once. Their antigen targets remain unknown. The sequenced sample was blood. The receptors were sampled from a girl aged 10 to 17 with multiple sclerosis.

This clonotype was observed a few times. One end of the junction varies from germline; a read error may be responsible. The chain combines TRBV4-2 with TRBJ2-5, with unresolved D. CDR3 length: 16 amino acids. Germline CDR1 is LGHNA and CDR2 is YNFKEQ. CDR3 region: CASSHAIGRILETQYF. CDR3 DNA sequence: TGTGCCAGTAGCCATGCGATCGGACGGATTCTAGAGACCCAGTACTTC.

This clonotype was detected only a few times. This chain connects TRBV29-1 to TRBJ2-1, with TRBD1 as a possible D gene (6 bases). CDR3 length equals 15 residues. Trimming removed 7 bases from V and 7 bases from J, with 23 bases in between. The germline gives CDR1 SQVTM, CDR2 ANQGSEA. The CDR3 DNA reads TGCAGCGCCGAGGGGGTCAACACAATGCGTAATGAGCAGTTCTTC. It yields the protein CSAEGVNTMRNEQFF.

The rearrangement links TRBV2 to TRBJ2-3; D not certain. In germline, CDR1 is SNHLY, CDR2 FYNNEI. The CDR3 contains 11 residues. Deletions cut 3 bases from V and 6 bases from J, with 4 bases between. DNA for the CDR3: TGTGCCAGCAGTGACCATGATACGCAGTATTTT. Protein: CASSDHDTQYF.

This clonotype occurred a few times. The chain has TRBV5-1 and TRBJ1-2; D is unresolved. This CDR3 has 13 amino acids. CDR1 and CDR2 (germline): SGHRS, YFSETQ. Trimming removed 2 bases from V and 3 bases from J, with 8 bases in between. CDR3 protein: CASSLDGDYGYTF. The CDR3 DNA sequence: TGCGCCAGCAGCTTAGACGGGGACTATGGCTACACCTTC.

The chain employs TRBV5-6 and TRBJ1-1, with D tentatively TRBD1 (5 bases). The V gene's germline CDR1 is SGHDT and CDR2 YYEEEE. The V end was cut by 1 base, the J end by 0 bases, with 10 bases between. The length of the CDR3 is 15 residues. In nucleotides, the CDR3 is TGTGCCAGCAGCTTGCGCGGGGGGATGAACACTGAAGCTTTCTTT. Its protein is CASSLRGGMNTEAFF.

This rearrangement joins TRBV5-1 to TRBJ1-1; D may be TRBD1 (6 bases). V lost 0 bases to trimming and J lost 4 bases, with 10 bases between them. This CDR3 is built from 14 residues. Looked up from germline, CDR1 is SGHRS and CDR2 is YFSETQ. The CDR3 loop reads CASSLAPGVTEAFF. CDR3 nucleotides: TGCGCCAGCAGCTTGGCCCCAGGGGTCACTGAAGCTTTCTTT.

The rearrangement joins TRBV6-1 to TRBJ2-5; D uncertain. Trimming cost V 1 base and J 0 bases, with 9 bases left between them. The CDR3 is made up of 15 amino acids. The germline V gene has CDR1 MNHNS and CDR2 SASEGT. The CDR3 sequence is CASSEGVAYQETQYF. For the CDR3, the DNA is TGTGCCAGCAGTGAAGGAGTGGCGTACCAAGAGACCCAGTACTTC.

CDR3 residues: CASSEERQYYEQYF. The CDR3 region has the DNA TGTGCCAGCAGCGAAGAACGACAATACTACGAGCAGTACTTC. The chain combines TRBV11-2 with TRBJ2-4; D is unclear. The end of the DNA fits TRBJ2-7 better, so the J call may be wrong. The CDR3 consists of 14 residues. Germline V gene data show CDR1 as SGHAT and CDR2 as FQNNGV.

The chain recombines TRBV20-1 with TRBJ2-7; 7 bases map to TRBD1. Germline V CDR1 and CDR2: DFQATT, SNEGSKA (reference sequence). V trimming: 6 bases; J trimming: 5 bases; junction bases outside the gene matches: 7. CDR3 size: 12 residues. The CDR3 here is CSAGRGIDEQYF. CDR3 coding DNA: TGCAGTGCGGGCAGGGGGATCGACGAGCAGTACTTC.

The rearrangement joins TRBV7-8 to TRBJ2-7, with 7 bases matching TRBD2. CDR1 is SGHVS, CDR2 FQNEAQ, per germline. Losses at the gene ends were 7 bases for V and 2 bases for J; bases not matched to a gene: 14. The CDR3 contains 16 residues. CDR3 nucleotide sequence: TGTGCCAGCATCAAAGGGAGGGGACGCGGAGCCTACGAGCAGTACTTC. As protein: CASIKGRGRGAYEQYF.

The table lists this clonotype with a count of one. The chain employs TRBV20-1 and TRBJ1-2; 8 positions match TRBD1. Germline CDR1 is DFQATT and CDR2 is SNEGSKA (reference sequence). The CDR3 has 13 amino acids. The V and J ends lost 6 bases and 8 bases, in that order; junction bases with no gene match: 11. The DNA for the CDR3 is TGCAGTGCCTTGAGACAGGGGAATAAGGGCTACACCTTC. Amino acid sequence: CSALRQGNKGYTF.

The rearrangement joins TRBV6-1 to TRBJ2-7; tentative D call: TRBD2 (5 bases). CDR1 MNHNS and CDR2 SASEGT come from the germline V gene. Trimming stripped 7 bases from V and 3 bases from J, with 22 bases between. The CDR3 extends over 16 amino acids. This chain's CDR3 is CASKLQNRDLSYEQYF. The CDR3 DNA sequence: TGTGCCAGCAAACTTCAAAACCGGGATTTAAGCTACGAGCAGTACTTC.

This clonotype has just a few counts. CDR3 residues: CASRAATGSFGLENGYTF. CDR3 in DNA: TGTGCCAGCAGGGCAGCCACAGGGAGTTTTGGGCTAGAGAATGGCTACACCTTC. V usage is TRBV25-1 and J usage is TRBJ1-2; the D gene is possibly TRBD1 (6 bases). V shed 6 bases and J shed 6 bases, with 29 bases lying between them. The CDR3 sequence is 18 residues long. The germline V gene has CDR1 MGHDK and CDR2 SYGVNS.

The V call is TRBV7-2, the J call TRBJ2-4, with TRBD1 identical over 12 bases. The CDR3 spans 21 residues. With 5 bases clipped from V and 0 bases from J, the junction kept 17 bases outside the gene matches. CDR1 SGHTA and CDR2 FQGNSA come from the germline V gene. The CDR3, as DNA: TGTGCCAGCAGCGCACAGGGACAGGGGGCGTCCTGGGGCTTAGCCAAAAACATTCAGTACTTC. Translation gives CASSAQGQGASWGLAKNIQYF.

The CDR3: CSASPLAGDSDTQYF. As DNA, the CDR3 is TGCAGTGCTAGCCCGCTAGCGGGAGATTCAGATACGCAGTATTTT. V usage is TRBV20-1 and J usage is TRBJ2-3; 10 nucleotides line up with TRBD2. CDR3 length equals 15 residues. Germline CDR1 DFQATT, CDR2 SNEGSKA (reference sequence). With V trimmed by 3 bases and J by 4 bases, 7 bases remained unmatched.

This clonotype came up a few times. The chain links TRBV29-1 to TRBJ2-7, with D perhaps matching TRBD1 (6 bases). Germline V lookup: CDR1 SQVTM, CDR2 ANQGSEA. The CDR3 is made up of 13 amino acids. Trimming shortened V by 7 bases and J by 3 bases, and 16 bases separated the two germline ends. CDR3 in amino acids: CSALGGRSYEQYF. For the CDR3, the DNA is TGCAGCGCCCTTGGGGGCAGGAGCTACGAGCAGTACTTC.

This chain joins TRBV5-1 and TRBJ2-1; D is unresolved. This CDR3 is built from 14 residues. V lost 0 bases to trimming and J lost 9 bases, with 13 bases between them. The germline V gene has CDR1 SGHRS and CDR2 YFSETQ. In nucleotides, the CDR3 is TGCGCCAGCAGCTTGGCAAAGGCACTCTCTGAGCAGTTCTTC. Its translation is CASSLAKALSEQFF.

This clonotype came up a few times. The genes are TRBV20-1 and TRBJ2-5; 10 bases align to TRBD2. The germline V gene has CDR1 DFQATT and CDR2 SNEGSKA (reference sequence). V lost 1 base and J lost 0; bases outside the gene matches: 17. The CDR3 is 20 amino acids. The CDR3 is CSARAPLGSGGLRYQETQYF. In DNA form, the CDR3 reads TGCAGTGCTAGAGCCCCCCTGGGTAGCGGGGGGCTTAGGTACCAAGAGACCCAGTACTTC.

The chain joins TRBV29-1 to TRBJ2-7; D is possibly TRBD1 (6 bases). The V end was cut by 6 bases, the J end by 6 bases, with 9 bases between. CDR1 is SQVTM, CDR2 ANQGSEA, per germline. CDR3 length equals 10 residues. The CDR3 region has the DNA TGCAGCGTGGCAGGGGTCGAGCAGTACTTC. This codes for CSVAGVEQYF.

In DNA form, the CDR3 reads TGCAGCGTTTTGACCGTTAGTGAAAAACTGTTTTTT. This sequence encodes CSVLTVSEKLFF. This chain joins TRBV29-1 and TRBJ1-4; D is ambiguous. Germline CDR1 SQVTM, CDR2 ANQGSEA. Deletions cut 5 bases from V and 7 bases from J, with 11 bases between. The CDR3 totals 12 residues.